What follows are 8 T cell receptor beta chains derived from one specimen sequenced in a study of T cells in Graves' hyperthyroidism and ophthalmopathy. Template material for amplifying TCR beta CDR3 regions consisted of RNA transcripts. First-round RT-PCR targeting the TCR CDR3 was performed with the HTBI primer set. TCRdb processed the multiplex PCR reads anew with MiXCR; each CDR3 protein has one entry. The sample has approximately 500,000 distinct CDR3 sequences, roughly 50% seen once. The sequencing sample was made of peripheral blood or thyroid tissue (not recorded which). Every receptor here comes from a woman aged 18-29 years with Graves' hyperthyroidism.

The V gene is TRBV14, the J gene TRBJ2-2; TRBD1 matches at 8 bases. With 6 bases clipped from V and 7 bases from J, the junction kept 4 bases outside the gene matches. There are 13 residues in the CDR3. CDR1 is SGHDN and CDR2 is FVKESK in the germline V gene. CDR3 amino acids: CASSYGQGGELFF. CDR3 bases: TGTGCCAGCAGTTACGGACAGGGCGGGGAGCTGTTTTTT.

This clonotype came up a few times. Given the absence of the conserved phenylalanine or tryptophan at the CDR3 end, a read error is likely. The gene calls are TRBV2 and TRBJ2-2; no clear D gene. Trimming left V 5 bases short and J 6 bases short, with 7 bases between. Looked up from germline, CDR1 is SNHLY and CDR2 is FYNNEI. CDR3 length equals 12 residues. In nucleotides, the CDR3 is TGTGCCAGCAGTTTGGTCGCCGGGGAGCTGTTTTCT. Residues: CASSLVAGELFS.

A remark on this clonotype: The junction and the germline gene differ at one end; a read error may be behind it. This chain links TRBV24-1 with TRBJ2-2, with D possibly TRBD2 on 6 matching bases. The CDR3 sequence is 11 residues long. Per germline, CDR1 KGHDR and CDR2 SFDVKD. The CDR3 loop is CATSDFGGAVF. The CDR3 DNA follows: TGTGCCACCAGTGATTTCGGGGGAGCTGTTTTT.

The sample holds many counts of this clonotype. The J gene is TRBJ1-2, the V gene TRBV7-2; TRBD1 is a possible D gene (5 bases). Trimming took 1 base from V and 3 from J, leaving 12 bases between them. The CDR3 covers 15 residues. Germline CDR1 reads SGHTA; CDR2 reads FQGNSA. The CDR3 region has the DNA TGTGCCAGCAGCTTAGGGGGGGGTTTTGACTATGGCTACACCTTC. Translating it yields CASSLGGGFDYGYTF.

This clonotype was observed many times. The chain employs TRBV4-3 and TRBJ2-7; weak D call: TRBD2 (5 bases). CDR1 is LGHNA and CDR2 is YSLEER in the germline V gene. The CDR3 is 13 amino acids. V was trimmed by 4 bases and J by 2 bases, leaving 9 bases between them. In nucleotides, the CDR3 is TGCGCCAGCAGCCTTTCCGGGGCCTACGAGCAGTACTTC. This translates into CASSLSGAYEQYF.

This clonotype was picked up many times. CDR3 sequence: CASGWTTTYEQYF. In DNA form, the CDR3 reads TGTGCCAGCGGCTGGACTACCACCTACGAGCAGTACTTC. The V and J genes are TRBV7-9 and TRBJ2-7, with D tentatively TRBD2 (6 bases). This CDR3 is 13 amino acids long. Germline CDR1 is SEHNR and CDR2 is FQNEAQ (reference sequence). Between the trimmed V and J ends, which lost 8 bases and 2 bases, there was a span of 13 bases.

This chain links TRBV15 with TRBJ2-7; weak D call: TRBD2 (6 bases). Germline values: CDR1 LNHNV, CDR2 YYDKDF (reference sequence). The V gene lost 0 bases and the J gene lost 1 base, with 10 bases spanning the gap. This CDR3 has 15 residues. DNA of the CDR3: TGTGCCACCAGCAGAGAAGCGGGTTATTCCTACGAGCAGTACTTC. This gives the protein CATSREAGYSYEQYF.

This clonotype was detected only a few times. V gene TRBV20-1 combines with J gene TRBJ2-3; TRBD2 agrees at 14 bases. Germline V gene data show CDR1 as DFQATT and CDR2 as SNEGSKA (reference sequence). The junction had 8 bases not matched to a gene; V was cut back by 6 bases and J by 6 bases. The CDR3 is 15 amino acids. The CDR3 DNA is TGCAGTGCCGACGGGACTAGCGGGAGAGCCGATACGCAGTATTTT. This encodes CSADGTSGRADTQYF.